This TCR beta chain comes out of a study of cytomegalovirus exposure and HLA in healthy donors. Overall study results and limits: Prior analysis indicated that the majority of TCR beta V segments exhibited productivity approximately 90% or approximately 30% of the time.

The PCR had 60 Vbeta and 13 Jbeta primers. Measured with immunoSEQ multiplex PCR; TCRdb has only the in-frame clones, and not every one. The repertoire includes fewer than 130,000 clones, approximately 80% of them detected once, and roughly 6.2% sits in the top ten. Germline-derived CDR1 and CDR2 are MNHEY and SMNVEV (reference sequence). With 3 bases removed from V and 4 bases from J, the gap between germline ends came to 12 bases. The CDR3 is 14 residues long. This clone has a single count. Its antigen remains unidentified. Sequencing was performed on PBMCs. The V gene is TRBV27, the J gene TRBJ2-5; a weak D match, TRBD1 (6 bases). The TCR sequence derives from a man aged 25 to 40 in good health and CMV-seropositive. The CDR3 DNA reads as TGTGCCAGCAGTTTTAATCAGGGGCGAGAGACCCAGTACTTC. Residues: CASSFNQGRETQYF.